The present TCR beta chain was sequenced within a study of blood T cell repertoires in COVID-19. The overall study: The origin of the acute and convalescent COVID-19 samples was the United States, Italy and Spain. Sample material is recorded as cDNA or gDNA derived from T cells, B-cell-depleted T cells, or PBMCs.

Unmatched junction bases numbered 4, after V lost 4 bases and J lost 10 bases. This CDR3 region has 12 residues. The method was immunoSEQ multiplex PCR; TCRdb's version includes in-frame clones alone and lacks a portion of them. The table shows about 270,000 clones, with 85% to 90% occurring only once. In its sample, this clone was seen once. What was sequenced was peripheral blood. The chain carries TRBV12-3 or TRBV12-4 and TRBJ2-1, with 7 bases aligning to TRBD1. The TCR sequence derives from a woman younger than 45 with COVID-19, enrolled during active disease. The CDR3 sequence: CASSYTGEEQFF. CDR3 bases: TGTGCCAGCAGTTACACAGGGGAAGAGCAGTTCTTC.